This entry lists 2 T cell receptor beta chains sequenced from one sample in a study of T cell repertoires in aging, cancer and after chemotherapy. A mixed TRB-A/B primer pool amplified rearranged TRB by multiplex touch-down PCR. Via MiXCR, TCRdb re-called the multiplex PCR reads, giving one row per CDR3 protein. The sample has more than 4,000 distinct CDR3 sequences, 27% seen once; the top ten hold about 33%. Amplification of TCR beta used genomic DNA extracted from peripheral blood. The specimen was blood. These receptors all stem from a human donor with a blood cancer.

This rearrangement joins TRBV11-1 to TRBJ2-1; 7 bases line up with TRBD2. V lost 3 bases and J lost 0; bases outside the gene matches: 2. Germline V CDR1 and CDR2: SGHAT, FQDESV (reference sequence). The CDR3 totals 15 residues. The CDR3, as DNA: TGTGCCAGCAGCTTGGGCGGGAGCTCCTACAATGAGCAGTTCTTC. Protein sequence: CASSLGGSSYNEQFF.

This sequence joins TRBV5-5 and TRBJ2-1, with 7 positions matching TRBD2. The V gene's germline CDR1 is SGHKS and CDR2 YYEKEE (reference sequence). Trimming cost V 2 bases and J 2 bases; bases outside gene matches: 4. This CDR3 region has 15 residues. The CDR3: CASSFQAGTYNEQFF. CDR3 sequence (DNA): TGTGCCAGCAGCTTTCAAGCGGGAACCTACAATGAGCAGTTCTTC.